The 17 T cell receptor beta chains reported below all come from one sample, sequenced in a study of blood T cell repertoires in COVID-19. TCRdb's copy holds only in-frame clones and misses some; the assay was immunoSEQ multiplex PCR. The table has fewer than 150,000 clones, just under 85% seen once. The sample was peripheral blood. The receptors here all came from a human donor in a cohort sampled during active COVID-19.

The CDR3 sequence: CAWNWAANTEAFF. CDR3 nucleotide sequence: TGTGCCTGGAATTGGGCAGCGAACACTGAAGCTTTCTTT. The chain uses TRBV30 and TRBJ1-1, with D hard to call. The CDR3 consists of 13 residues. CDR1 GTSNPN and CDR2 SVGIG come from the germline V gene (reference sequence). The V gene lost 4 bases and the J gene lost 1 base, with 10 bases spanning the gap.

This chain uses TRBV19 with TRBJ1-5; D call uncertain. V lost 7 bases and J lost 7, with 11 bases in between. In germline, CDR1 is LNHDA, CDR2 SQIVND (reference sequence). There are 12 residues in the CDR3. The chain's CDR3 is CASNEGFQPQHF. CDR3 nucleotides: TGTGCCAGTAATGAGGGATTCCAGCCCCAGCATTTT.

This chain links TRBV18 with TRBJ2-7; 8 nucleotides match TRBD1. Unmatched junction bases numbered 4, after V lost 6 bases and J lost 0 bases. CDR1 is KGHSH and CDR2 is LQKENI in the germline V gene. The CDR3 is 14 residues long. The CDR3 DNA reads TGTGCCAGCTCCCGGACAGGGACCTCCTACGAGCAGTACTTC. Protein sequence: CASSRTGTSYEQYF.

This chain links TRBV5-1 with TRBJ1-4, with D possibly matching TRBD1 (6 bases). The CDR3 contains 14 residues. CDR1 SGHRS and CDR2 YFSETQ come from the germline V gene. The V gene lost 3 bases and the J gene lost 14 bases, with 20 bases spanning the gap. In DNA form, the CDR3 reads TGCGCCAGCAGCTGGGCCGGGGGGGGCCAAGGGCTGTTTTTT. It codes for CASSWAGGGQGLFF.

The rearrangement uses TRBV21-1 and TRBJ1-2; the table's TRBD1 call for D was not verified on the DNA. TRBV21-1 is shown as a pseudogene. The length of the CDR3 is 15 residues. The CDR3 sequence is CASSPHGTRNYGYTF. CDR3 sequence (DNA): TGTGCCAGCAGCCCTCACGGGACAAGGAACTATGGCTACACCTTC.

The genes are TRBV5-1 and TRBJ2-7; possible D gene TRBD1, 5 bases. Germline lookup yields CDR1 SGHRS and CDR2 YFSETQ. V lost 1 base and J 2 bases, leaving 10 bases between the germline ends. The CDR3 is 14 amino acids. The CDR3 protein is CASSLTRDAYEQYF. CDR3 nucleotides: TGCGCCAGCAGCTTGACCAGGGATGCCTACGAGCAGTACTTC.

The J gene is TRBJ1-1, the V gene TRBV5-1; the match to TRBD1 covers 8 bases. This CDR3 has 16 amino acids. The germline V gene has CDR1 SGHRS and CDR2 YFSETQ. J was trimmed by 0 bases and V by 4 bases; bases with no gene match: 8. The CDR3 spells CASSQARTGMNTEAFF. CDR3 nucleotides: TGCGCCAGCAGCCAGGCTCGGACAGGGATGAACACTGAAGCTTTCTTT.

The CDR3 nucleotides are TGTGCCAGCATGGACAGGGGGGTAGGGGAAAAACTGTTTTTT. It codes for CASMDRGVGEKLFF. The rearrangement links TRBV2 to TRBJ1-4; 10 nucleotides line up with TRBD1. CDR1 SNHLY and CDR2 FYNNEI come from the germline V gene. The CDR3 has 14 amino acids. V lost 7 bases, J lost 8 bases, and 7 bases stayed unmatched.

This clone has just a few counts. The V and J genes are TRBV3-1 (or the pseudogene TRBV3-2) and TRBJ2-3, with 9 nucleotides matching TRBD2. CDR1 and CDR2 (germline): LGHDT, YNNKEL (reference sequence). The V segment lost 2 bases and the J segment 6 bases; nucleotides outside the gene matches: 6. CDR3 size: 15 residues. CDR3 nucleotides: TGTGCCAGCAGCCAAACAGCGGGGGGATGGGATACGCAGTATTTT. Translating gives CASSQTAGGWDTQYF.

This rearrangement joins TRBV18 to TRBJ2-7; possibly TRBD2 for D (7 bases). V was clipped by 6 bases and J by 6 bases, with 21 bases between them. Germline V CDR1 and CDR2: KGHSH, LQKENI. The CDR3 extends over 15 amino acids. CDR3 amino acids: CASSLGGGGQFEQYF. The DNA of the CDR3 is TGTGCCAGCTCCCTCGGGGGCGGGGGCCAATTCGAGCAGTACTTC.

The chain joins TRBV18 to TRBJ1-2, with 7 nucleotides matching TRBD1. Germline V lookup: CDR1 KGHSH, CDR2 LQKENI. J gave up 3 bases and V 3 bases, and 4 bases lay outside the gene matches. The CDR3 is made up of 14 amino acids. The CDR3 spells CASSPTGEHYGYTF. Here the CDR3 DNA reads TGTGCCAGCTCACCTACAGGGGAGCACTATGGCTACACCTTC.

The chain joins TRBV4-1 to TRBJ2-7, with TRBD1 matching 8 bases. V shed 5 bases, J shed 2 bases, and the junction held 8 bases outside the gene matches. Germline V lookup: CDR1 MGHRA, CDR2 YSYEKL. The CDR3 length is 15 residues. The CDR3 coding sequence is TGCGCCAGCAGCGAGAACAGGGGGTACCCCTACGAGCAGTACTTC. It codes for CASSENRGYPYEQYF.

This chain joins TRBV7-6 and TRBJ2-2; 8 positions match TRBD2. The germline CDR1 and CDR2 sequences are SGHVS and FNYEAQ. The CDR3 is 16 amino acids. V trimming: 5 bases; J trimming: 3 bases; junction bases outside the gene matches: 8. CDR3 residues: CASSPLRGADTGELFF. In DNA, the CDR3 is TGTGCCAGCAGCCCCCTGCGGGGGGCTGACACCGGGGAGCTGTTTTTT.

The chain combines TRBV19 with TRBJ2-7; 9 bases are a match to TRBD2. This CDR3 is 18 amino acids long. Germline V gene data show CDR1 as LNHDA and CDR2 as SQIVND (reference sequence). V lost 5 bases to trimming and J lost 2 bases; unmatched junction nucleotides: 16. DNA of the CDR3: TGTGCCAGTAGTGGTACTCCTCTCTTAGCGGGGGAGGCCTACGAGCAGTACTTC. It is translated as CASSGTPLLAGEAYEQYF.

V usage is TRBV3-1 (or the pseudogene TRBV3-2) and J usage is TRBJ1-3; D is undetermined. V was trimmed by 1 base and J by 2 bases, leaving 9 bases between them. Germline values: CDR1 LGHDT, CDR2 YNNKEL (reference sequence). The CDR3 spans 15 residues. CDR3 nucleotides: TGTGCCAGCAGCCAAGGGCCTGGCACTGGAAACACCATATATTTT. Amino acids: CASSQGPGTGNTIYF.

V and J are TRBV11-2 and TRBJ2-3; D possibly corresponds to TRBD1 (6 bases). Germline CDR1 reads SGHAT; CDR2 reads FQNNGV. This CDR3 spans 17 amino acids. Trimming cost V 0 bases and J 4 bases, with 17 bases left between them. The DNA for the CDR3 is TGTGCCAGCAGCTTAGAAACGGGCAGGGGTCGCGCAGATACGCAGTATTTT. Translated: CASSLETGRGRADTQYF.

The chain links TRBV12-1 to TRBJ1-4; the D segment call TRBD1 is taken from the table without a DNA check. TRBV12-1 represents a pseudogene. The CDR3 spans 17 residues. The DNA for the CDR3 is TGTGCCAACGACGAGGACAGGACCGGCCCAACTAATGAAAAACTGTTTTTT. It specifies CANDEDRTGPTNEKLFF.